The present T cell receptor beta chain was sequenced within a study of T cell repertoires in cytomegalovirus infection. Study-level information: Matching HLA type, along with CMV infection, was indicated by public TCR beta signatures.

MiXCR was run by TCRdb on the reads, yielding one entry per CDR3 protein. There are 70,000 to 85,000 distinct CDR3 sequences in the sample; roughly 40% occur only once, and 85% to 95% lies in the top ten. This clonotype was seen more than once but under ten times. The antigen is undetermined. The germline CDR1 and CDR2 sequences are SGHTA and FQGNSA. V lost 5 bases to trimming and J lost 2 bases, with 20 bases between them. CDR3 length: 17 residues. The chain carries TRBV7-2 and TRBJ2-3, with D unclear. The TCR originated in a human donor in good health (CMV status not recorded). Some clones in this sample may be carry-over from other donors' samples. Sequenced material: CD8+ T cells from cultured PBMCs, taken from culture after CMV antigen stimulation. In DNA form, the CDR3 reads TGTGCCAGCAGCCGTCCAATAGACCGGATTGACACAGATACGCAGTATTTT. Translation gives CASSRPIDRIDTDTQYF.